This T cell receptor beta chain was observed in a study of HIV-infected children after antiretroviral therapy interruption. Study-wide findings and caveats: Naive CD4+ Gini coefficient rose by interruption end, suggesting clonal expansion.

V was clipped by 0 bases and J by 0 bases, with 9 bases between them. CDR1 and CDR2 (germline): DFQATT, SNEGSKA (reference sequence). This CDR3 has 15 amino acids. This clonotype showed up many times. The antigen remains unidentified. Documented treatment: PENTA 11 planned treatment interruption arm or continuous ART arm. Cryopreserved PBMC samples required at least 5 million viable cells. RNA-based 3' RACE libraries used unique molecular identifiers. TCRdb reprocessed the 3' RACE reads with MiXCR, giving one entry per CDR3 protein. This table has some 41,000 distinct CDR3 sequences, 5% to 8% appearing once.

The chain is built from TRBV20-1 and TRBJ2-4; unclear D gene. This clonotype was obtained from a pool of human donors with HIV. The input for sequencing was CD45RA+ CD4+ T cells from PBMCs, pooled from several time points, taken from a donor given antiretroviral therapy, either interrupted or continuous. Subset: naive CD4+ CD45RA+ CD45RO- T cells. This CDR3 reads CSARDSALAKNIQYF. In nucleotides, the CDR3 is TGCAGTGCTAGAGATTCGGCGTTAGCCAAAAACATTCAGTACTTC.